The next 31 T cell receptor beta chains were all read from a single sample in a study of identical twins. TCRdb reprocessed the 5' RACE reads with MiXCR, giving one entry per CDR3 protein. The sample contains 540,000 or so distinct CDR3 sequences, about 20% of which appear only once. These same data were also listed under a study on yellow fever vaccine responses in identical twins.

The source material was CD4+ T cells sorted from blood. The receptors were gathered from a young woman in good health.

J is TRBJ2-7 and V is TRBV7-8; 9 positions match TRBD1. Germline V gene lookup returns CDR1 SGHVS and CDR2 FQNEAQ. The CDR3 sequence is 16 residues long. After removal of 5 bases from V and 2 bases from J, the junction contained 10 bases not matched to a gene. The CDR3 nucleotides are TGTGCCAGCAGCCGATACGGACAGGGGTCTACCTACGAGCAGTACTTC. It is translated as CASSRYGQGSTYEQYF.

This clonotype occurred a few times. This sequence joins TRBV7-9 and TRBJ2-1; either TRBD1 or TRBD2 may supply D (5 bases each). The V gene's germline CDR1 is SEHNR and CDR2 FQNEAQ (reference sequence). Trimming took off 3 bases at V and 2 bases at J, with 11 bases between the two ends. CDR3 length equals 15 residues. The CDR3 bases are TGTGCCAGCAGCTTTTGGGACGGGACCTACAATGAGCAGTTCTTC. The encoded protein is CASSFWDGTYNEQFF.

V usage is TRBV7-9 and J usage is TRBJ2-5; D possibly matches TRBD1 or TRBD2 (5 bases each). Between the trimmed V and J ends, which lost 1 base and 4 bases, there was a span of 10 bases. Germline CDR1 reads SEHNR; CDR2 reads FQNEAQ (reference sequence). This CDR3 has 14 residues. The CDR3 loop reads CASSLVLGGETQYF. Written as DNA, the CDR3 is TGTGCCAGCAGCTTAGTTCTTGGGGGAGAGACCCAGTACTTC.

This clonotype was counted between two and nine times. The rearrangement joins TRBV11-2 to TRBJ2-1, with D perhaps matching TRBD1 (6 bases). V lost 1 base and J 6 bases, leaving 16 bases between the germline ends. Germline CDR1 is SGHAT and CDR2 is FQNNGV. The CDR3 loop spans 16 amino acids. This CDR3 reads CASSLGVRGWLNEQFF. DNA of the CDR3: TGTGCCAGCAGCTTAGGGGTCAGGGGATGGCTCAATGAGCAGTTCTTC. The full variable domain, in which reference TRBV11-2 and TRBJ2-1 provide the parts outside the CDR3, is EAGVAQSPRYKIIEKRQSVAFWCNPISGHATLYWYQQILGQGPKLLIQFQNNGVVDDSQLPKDRFSAERLKGVDSTLKIQPAKLEDSAVYLCASSLGVRGWLNEQFFGPGTRLTVL.

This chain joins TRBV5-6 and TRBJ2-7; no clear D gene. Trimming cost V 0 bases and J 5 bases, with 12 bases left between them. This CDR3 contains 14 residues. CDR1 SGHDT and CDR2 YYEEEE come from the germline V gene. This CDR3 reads CASSLAPERHEQYF. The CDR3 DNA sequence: TGTGCCAGCAGCTTGGCCCCAGAGAGGCACGAGCAGTACTTC.

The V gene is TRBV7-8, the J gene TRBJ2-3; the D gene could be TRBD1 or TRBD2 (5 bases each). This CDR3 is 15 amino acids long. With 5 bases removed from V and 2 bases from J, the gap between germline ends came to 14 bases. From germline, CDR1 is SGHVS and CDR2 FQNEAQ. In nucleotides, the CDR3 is TGTGCCAGCAGCACCCTGGTGGGGACCACAGATACGCAGTATTTT. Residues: CASSTLVGTTDTQYF. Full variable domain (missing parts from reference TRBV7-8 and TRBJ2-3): GAGVSQSPRYKVAKRGQDVALRCDPISGHVSLFWYQQALGQGPEFLTYFQNEAQLDKSGLPSDRFFAERPEGSVSTLKIQRTQQEDSAVYLCASSTLVGTTDTQYFGPGTRLTVL.

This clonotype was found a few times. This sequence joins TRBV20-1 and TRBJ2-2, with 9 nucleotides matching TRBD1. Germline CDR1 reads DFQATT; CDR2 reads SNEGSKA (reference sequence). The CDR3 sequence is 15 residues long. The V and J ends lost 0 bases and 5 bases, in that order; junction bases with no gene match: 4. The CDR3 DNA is TGCAGTGCTAGAGATGGAGGACAGGGGACCGGGGAGCTGTTTTTT. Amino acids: CSARDGGQGTGELFF.

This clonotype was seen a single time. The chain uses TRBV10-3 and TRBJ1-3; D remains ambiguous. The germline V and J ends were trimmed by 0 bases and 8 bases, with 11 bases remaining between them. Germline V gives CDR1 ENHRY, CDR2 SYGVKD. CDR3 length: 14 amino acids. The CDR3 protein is CAISESNLGYTIYF. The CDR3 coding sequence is TGTGCCATCAGTGAGTCTAATTTGGGATACACCATATATTTT.

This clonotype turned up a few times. The CDR3 spells CASSHGRTEQFF. DNA of the CDR3: TGTGCCAGCAGCCATGGTCGGACAGAGCAGTTCTTC. V usage is TRBV7-6 and J usage is TRBJ2-1; TRBD1 is a possible D gene (5 bases). V lost 5 bases and J 10 bases, leaving 12 bases between the germline ends. The CDR3 is 12 residues long. Germline CDR1 and CDR2: SGHVS and FNYEAQ.

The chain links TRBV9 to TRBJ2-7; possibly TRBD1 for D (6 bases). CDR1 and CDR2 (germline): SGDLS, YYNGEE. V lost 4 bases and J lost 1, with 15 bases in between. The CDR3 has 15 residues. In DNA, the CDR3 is TGTGCCAGCAGCCAAGACAGGTTGCTGTCCTACGAGCAGTACGTC. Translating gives CASSQDRLLSYEQYV.

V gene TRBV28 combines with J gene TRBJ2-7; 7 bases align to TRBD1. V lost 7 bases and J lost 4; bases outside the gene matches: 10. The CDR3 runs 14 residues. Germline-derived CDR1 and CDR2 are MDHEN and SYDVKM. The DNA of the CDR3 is TGTGCCAGCATCCCGACAGGGACCCGGTACGAGCAGTACTTC. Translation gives CASIPTGTRYEQYF.

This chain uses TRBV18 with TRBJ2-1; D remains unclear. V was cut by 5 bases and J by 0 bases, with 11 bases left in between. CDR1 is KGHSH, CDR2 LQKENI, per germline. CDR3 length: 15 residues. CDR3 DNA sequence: TGTGCCAGCTCAGACTTGTTAATCTCCTACAATGAGCAGTTCTTC. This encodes CASSDLLISYNEQFF.

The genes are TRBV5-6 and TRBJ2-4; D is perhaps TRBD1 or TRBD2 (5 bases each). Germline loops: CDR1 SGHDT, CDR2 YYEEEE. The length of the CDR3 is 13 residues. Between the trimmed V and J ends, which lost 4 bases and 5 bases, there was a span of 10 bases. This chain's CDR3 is CASSRDAQNIQYF. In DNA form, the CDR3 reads TGTGCCAGCAGCCGGGACGCACAAAACATTCAGTACTTC.

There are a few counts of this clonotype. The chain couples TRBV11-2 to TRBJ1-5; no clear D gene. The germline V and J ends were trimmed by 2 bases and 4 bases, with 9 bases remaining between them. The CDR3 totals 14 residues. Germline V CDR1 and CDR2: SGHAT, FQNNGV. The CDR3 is CASSLSGLNQPQHF. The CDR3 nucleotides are TGTGCCAGCAGCTTATCGGGTTTAAATCAGCCCCAGCATTTT.

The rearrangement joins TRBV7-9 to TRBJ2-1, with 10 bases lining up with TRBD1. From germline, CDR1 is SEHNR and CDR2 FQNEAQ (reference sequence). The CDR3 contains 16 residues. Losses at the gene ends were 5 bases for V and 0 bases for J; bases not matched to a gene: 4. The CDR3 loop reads CASSPWTGGSYNEQFF. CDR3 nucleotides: TGTGCCAGCAGCCCCTGGACAGGGGGCTCCTACAATGAGCAGTTCTTC.

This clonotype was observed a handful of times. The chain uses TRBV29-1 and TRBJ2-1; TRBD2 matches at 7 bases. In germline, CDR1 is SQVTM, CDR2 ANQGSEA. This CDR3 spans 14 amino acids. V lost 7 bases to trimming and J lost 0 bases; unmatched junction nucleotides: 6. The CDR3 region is CSDTSAYSYNEQFF. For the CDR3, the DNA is TGCAGCGATACTAGCGCTTACTCCTACAATGAGCAGTTCTTC.

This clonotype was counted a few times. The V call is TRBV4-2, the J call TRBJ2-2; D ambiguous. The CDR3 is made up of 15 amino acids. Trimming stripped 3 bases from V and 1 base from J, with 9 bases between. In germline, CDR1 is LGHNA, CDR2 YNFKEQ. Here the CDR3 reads CASSQEKGNTGELFF. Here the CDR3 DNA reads TGTGCCAGCAGCCAGGAGAAGGGGAACACCGGGGAGCTGTTTTTT.

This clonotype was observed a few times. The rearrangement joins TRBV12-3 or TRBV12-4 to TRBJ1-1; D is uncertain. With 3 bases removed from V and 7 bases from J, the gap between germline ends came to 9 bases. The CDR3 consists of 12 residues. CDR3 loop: CASSLKADEAFF. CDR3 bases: TGTGCCAGCAGTTTGAAAGCAGATGAAGCTTTCTTT.

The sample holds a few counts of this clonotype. The CDR3 DNA follows: TGTGCCAGCAGCCAATATAACACCGGGGAGCTGTTTTTT. The encoded protein is CASSQYNTGELFF. V is TRBV12-3 or TRBV12-4 and J is TRBJ2-2; unclear D gene. Trimming shortened V by 6 bases and J by 2 bases, and 7 bases separated the two germline ends. CDR3 length: 13 amino acids.

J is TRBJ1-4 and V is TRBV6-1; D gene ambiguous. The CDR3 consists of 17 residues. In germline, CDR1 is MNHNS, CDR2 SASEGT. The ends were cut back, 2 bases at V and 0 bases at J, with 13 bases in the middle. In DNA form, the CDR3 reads TGTGCCAGCAGTGAATCGCGTCGAGGATCAACTAATGAAAAACTGTTTTTT. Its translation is CASSESRRGSTNEKLFF.

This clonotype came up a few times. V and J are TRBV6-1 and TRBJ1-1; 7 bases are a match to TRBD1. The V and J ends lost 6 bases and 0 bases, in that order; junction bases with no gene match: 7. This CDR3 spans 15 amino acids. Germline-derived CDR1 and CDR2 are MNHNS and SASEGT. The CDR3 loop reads CASRSPGTVNTEAFF. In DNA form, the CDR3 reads TGTGCCAGCAGATCCCCCGGGACAGTGAACACTGAAGCTTTCTTT.

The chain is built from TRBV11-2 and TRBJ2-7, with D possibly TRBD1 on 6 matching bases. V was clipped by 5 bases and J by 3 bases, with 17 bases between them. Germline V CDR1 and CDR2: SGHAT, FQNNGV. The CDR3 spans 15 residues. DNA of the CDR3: TGTGCCAGCAGCCCTTACTTCGGGACACACTACGAGCAGTACTTC. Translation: CASSPYFGTHYEQYF.

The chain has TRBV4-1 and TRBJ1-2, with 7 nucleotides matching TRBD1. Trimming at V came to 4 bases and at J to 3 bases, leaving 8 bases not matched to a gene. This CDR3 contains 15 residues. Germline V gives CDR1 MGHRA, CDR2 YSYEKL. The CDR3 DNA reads TGCGCCAGCAGCCTCATACAGGGGTTTGACTATGGCTACACCTTC. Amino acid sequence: CASSLIQGFDYGYTF.

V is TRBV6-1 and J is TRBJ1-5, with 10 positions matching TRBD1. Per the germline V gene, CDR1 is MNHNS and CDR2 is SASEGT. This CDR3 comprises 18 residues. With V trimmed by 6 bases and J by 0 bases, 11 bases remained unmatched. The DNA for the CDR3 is TGTGCCAGCAGCCCTGAGACAGGGGGCCCCTATAGCAATCAGCCCCAGCATTTT. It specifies CASSPETGGPYSNQPQHF.

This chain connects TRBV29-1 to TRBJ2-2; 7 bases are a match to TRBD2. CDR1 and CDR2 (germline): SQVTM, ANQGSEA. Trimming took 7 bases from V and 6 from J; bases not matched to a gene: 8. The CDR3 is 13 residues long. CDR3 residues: CSGQETSAGELFF. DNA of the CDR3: TGCAGCGGACAAGAAACTAGCGCCGGGGAGCTGTTTTTT.

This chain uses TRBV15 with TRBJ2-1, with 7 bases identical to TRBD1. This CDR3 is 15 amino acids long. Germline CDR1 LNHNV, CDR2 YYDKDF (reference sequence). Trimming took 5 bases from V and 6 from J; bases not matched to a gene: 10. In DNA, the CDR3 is TGTGCCACCAGCCGCGGCCTAGGGACAGTCAATGAGCAGTTCTTC. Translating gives CATSRGLGTVNEQFF.

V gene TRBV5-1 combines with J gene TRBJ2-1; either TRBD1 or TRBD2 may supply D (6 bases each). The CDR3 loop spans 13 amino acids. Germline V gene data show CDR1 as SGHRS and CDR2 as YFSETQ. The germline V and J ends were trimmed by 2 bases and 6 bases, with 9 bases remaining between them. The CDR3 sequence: CASSFPGANEQFF. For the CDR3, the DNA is TGCGCCAGCAGCTTCCCGGGGGCCAATGAGCAGTTCTTC.

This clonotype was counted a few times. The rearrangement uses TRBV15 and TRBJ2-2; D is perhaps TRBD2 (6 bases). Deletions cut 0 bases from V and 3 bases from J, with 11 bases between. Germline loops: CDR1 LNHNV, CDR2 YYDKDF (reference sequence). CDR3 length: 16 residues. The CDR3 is CATSRDFSGDTGELFF. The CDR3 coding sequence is TGTGCCACCAGCAGAGATTTCTCGGGAGACACCGGGGAGCTGTTTTTT. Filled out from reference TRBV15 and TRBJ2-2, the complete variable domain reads DAMVIQNPRYQVTQFGKPVTLSCSQTLNHNVMYWYQQKSSQAPKLLFHYYDKDFNNEADTPDNFQSRRPNTSFCFLDIRSPGLGDTAMYLCATSRDFSGDTGELFFGEGSRLTVL.

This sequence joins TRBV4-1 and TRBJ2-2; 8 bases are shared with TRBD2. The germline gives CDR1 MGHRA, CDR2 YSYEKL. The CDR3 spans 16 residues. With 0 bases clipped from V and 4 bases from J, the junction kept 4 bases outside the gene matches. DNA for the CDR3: TGCGCCAGCAGCCAAGATGGGACTAGGGTCACCGGGGAGCTGTTTTTT. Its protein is CASSQDGTRVTGELFF.

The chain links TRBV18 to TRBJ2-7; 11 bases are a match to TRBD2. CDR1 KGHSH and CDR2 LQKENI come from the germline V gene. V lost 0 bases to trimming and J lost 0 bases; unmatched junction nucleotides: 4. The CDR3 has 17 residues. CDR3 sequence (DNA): TGTGCCAGCTCACCACCGACTAGCGGGAAGAGCTCCTACGAGCAGTACTTC. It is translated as CASSPPTSGKSSYEQYF.

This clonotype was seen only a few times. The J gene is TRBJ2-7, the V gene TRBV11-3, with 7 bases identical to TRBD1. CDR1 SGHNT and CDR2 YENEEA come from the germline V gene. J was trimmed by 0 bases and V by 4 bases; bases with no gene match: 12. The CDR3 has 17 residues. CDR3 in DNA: TGTGCCAGCAGCTATACCCTCCGGGACAGCTACTCCTACGAGCAGTACTTC. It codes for CASSYTLRDSYSYEQYF.